A selection of T cell receptor beta chains follows, all from one sample in a study of T cells in Graves' hyperthyroidism and ophthalmopathy. MiXCR, applied by TCRdb to the multiplex PCR reads, yields one record per CDR3 protein. Altogether 300,000 to 450,000 distinct CDR3 sequences are present, approximately 15% being singletons, with the ten largest covering 8% to 13%. The specimen was blood. These receptors all come from a woman aged 55-69 years with Graves' hyperthyroidism. Both conserved end residues are trimmed from each CDR3.

v_gene	CDR3aa
TRBV5-6	ASSQFSGSYEQY
TRBV24-1	ATSRGTEAF
TRBV12-5	ASGLVAGHTGELF
TRBV9	ASSKEGARLAGGSTGELF
TRBV3-1	ASSQGLAGEQF
TRBV10-2	ASRLGGGETQY
TRBV29-1	SVDLQRVTEAF
TRBV29-1	SAGLAGVVYEQY
TRBV6-1	ASCPVLGGDTQY
TRBV7-3	ASSWGVPGTDTQY
TRBV19	ASSIGQANYGYT
TRBV20-1	SARWQGGETQY
TRBV20-1	SARDLAGGPYEHY
TRBV29-1	NRDSDTDTQY
TRBV29-1	SVAGQGFTEAF
TRBV5-1	VSSPSLEETQY
TRBV29-1	SVGHWAGEGNTGELF
TRBV7-9	ASSDTGTGGYGYGYT
TRBV19	ASHLQGAGEQF
TRBV3-1	ASSQDRVPGNTIY
TRBV7-8	ASSFLTSGLGEQF
TRBV12-3/TRBV12-4	ASSVRVFQPQH
TRBV7-8	ASSLTLGEQY
TRBV2	ASSEFGSGAYEQY
TRBV5-1	ASSNGIGLNTEAF
TRBV2	ASSGYRGIQETQY
TRBV5-1	ASSLAGQGGNEPQH
TRBV7-3	ASSRGTSYNEQF
TRBV12-3/TRBV12-4	ASSPTSGRMYNEQF
TRBV5-1	ASSTQRETGGELF
TRBV7-9	ASSFLASSREKLF
TRBV2	ASSRDRGMSGYT
TRBV18	ASSRRLAEYQETQY
TRBV12-3/TRBV12-4	ASTIGGYEQY
TRBV5-8	ASSWGTGSETQY
TRBV5-6	ASSLFRAEQY
TRBV3-1	ASSQVGLTDTQY
TRBV20-1	SARGLAGNTGELF
TRBV7-3	ASSPHRAAGELF
TRBV11-3	ASSAGDRDRAGYT
TRBV6-6	ASSYSAGEASPLH